Following are 24 T cell receptor beta chains from one sample sequenced in a study of response to subunit inactivated influenza vaccine. TCRdb ran MiXCR on the RT-PCR reads and lists one entry per CDR3 protein. This table holds about 800,000 distinct CDR3 sequences, over 20% found once. The sample in question was PBMCs from blood, obtained about 5 days after vaccination. These receptors came from a man in his fifties or sixties who received an inactivated influenza vaccine.

The chain links TRBV5-6 to TRBJ2-7, with D unclear. The germline gives CDR1 SGHDT, CDR2 YYEEEE. The CDR3 has 15 residues. V lost 1 base to trimming and J lost 2 bases, with 13 bases between them. CDR3 in amino acids: CASSLFASTAYEQYF. The DNA for the CDR3 is TGTGCCAGCAGCTTGTTCGCAAGCACAGCCTACGAGCAGTACTTC. Full variable domain (outside the CDR3, taken from reference TRBV5-6 and TRBJ2-7): DAGVTQSPTHLIKTRGQQVTLRCSPKSGHDTVSWYQQALGQGPQFIFQYYEEEERQRGNFPDRFSGHQFPNYSSELNVNALLLGDSALYLCASSLFASTAYEQYFGPGTRLTVT.

This clonotype was observed many times. This chain links TRBV10-3 with TRBJ2-2; D unclear. V was trimmed by 3 bases and J by 2 bases, leaving 1 base between them. Looked up from germline, CDR1 is ENHRY and CDR2 is SYGVKD. CDR3 length: 12 residues. The CDR3 sequence is CAISENTGELFF. DNA of the CDR3: TGTGCCATCAGTGAAAACACCGGGGAGCTGTTTTTT.

The V and J genes are TRBV18 and TRBJ1-3, with 8 nucleotides matching TRBD1. The germline V gene encodes CDR1 KGHSH and CDR2 LQKENI. CDR3 length: 16 residues. V dropped 6 bases and J dropped 0; count of bases not matched to a gene: 7. The CDR3 sequence: CASSRGQVRSGNTIYF. CDR3 DNA: TGTGCCAGCTCTAGGGGACAGGTCCGCTCTGGAAACACCATATATTTT.

The rearrangement links TRBV29-1 to TRBJ1-4; TRBD1 agrees at 9 bases. Germline CDR1 and CDR2: SQVTM and ANQGSEA. V was clipped by 4 bases and J by 5 bases; unmatched bases: 5. The CDR3 consists of 14 residues. The CDR3, as DNA: TGCAGCGTTGGGGGGACAGGGCGGAATGAAAAACTGTTTTTT. Amino acids: CSVGGTGRNEKLFF.

This clonotype showed up just a few times. This chain uses TRBV6-5 with TRBJ2-3; 7 nucleotides align to TRBD1. J gave up 1 base and V 4 bases, and 11 bases lay outside the gene matches. CDR1 is MNHEY, CDR2 SVGAGI, per germline. CDR3 size: 17 residues. The CDR3 nucleotides are TGTGCCAGCAGTTTATTGAGGACAGGCCCTGGCACAGATACGCAGTATTTT. This codes for CASSLLRTGPGTDTQYF.

This clonotype was found a few times. The CDR3 bases are TGCAGTGCCGCTAGTGGGGCCGGTTCAAATCAGCCCCAGCATTTT. Protein sequence: CSAASGAGSNQPQHF. The chain is built from TRBV20-1 and TRBJ1-5; possibly TRBD1 for D (5 bases). Trimming removed 6 bases at V and 4 bases at J, with 19 bases between. Germline V gene sequence: CDR1 DFQATT, CDR2 SNEGSKA (reference sequence). There are 15 residues in the CDR3.

The chain links TRBV7-9 to TRBJ2-5, with TRBD2 matching 9 bases. The CDR3 consists of 16 residues. Germline lookup yields CDR1 SEHNR and CDR2 FQNEAQ (reference sequence). V shed 5 bases and J 6 bases; nucleotides not matched to a gene: 13. CDR3 bases: TGTGCCAGCAGCCCACGCCTTATTAGCGGGAGTAAGACCCAGTACTTC. As protein: CASSPRLISGSKTQYF.

This chain joins TRBV27 and TRBJ2-1; 12 positions agree with TRBD2. The V segment lost 0 bases and the J segment 8 bases; nucleotides outside the gene matches: 2. The germline V gene encodes CDR1 MNHEY and CDR2 SMNVEV (reference sequence). The CDR3 is 15 amino acids. CDR3 coding DNA: TGTGCCAGCAGTTTATCGACTAGCGGGGGTGATGAGCAGTTCTTC. This codes for CASSLSTSGGDEQFF.

In this sample, this clonotype turned up a few times. The chain uses TRBV2 and TRBJ1-4; 8 nucleotides agree with TRBD1. The CDR3 loop spans 15 amino acids. Germline-derived CDR1 and CDR2 are SNHLY and FYNNEI. Trimming at V came to 7 bases and at J to 0 bases, leaving 4 bases not matched to a gene. CDR3 in DNA: TGTGCCAGCAACCGACAGGGGTCAACTAATGAAAAACTGTTTTTT. Amino acid sequence: CASNRQGSTNEKLFF. Full variable domain (rest looked up from reference TRBV2 and TRBJ1-4): EPEVTQTPSHQVTQMGQEVILRCVPISNHLYFYWYRQILGQKVEFLVSFYNNEISEKSEIFDDQFSVERPDGSNFTLKIRSTKLEDSAMYFCASNRQGSTNEKLFFGSGTQLSVL.

This sequence joins TRBV20-1 and TRBJ2-2; D is possibly TRBD2 (5 bases). V was cut by 5 bases and J by 4 bases, with 11 bases left in between. Germline V CDR1 and CDR2: DFQATT, SNEGSKA (reference sequence). The CDR3 is made up of 13 amino acids. The CDR3 DNA reads TGCAGTGCTCACCGGACTGCCACCGGGGAGCTGTTTTTT. Residues: CSAHRTATGELFF.

This clonotype was picked up many times. In DNA, the CDR3 is TGTGCCATCAGAAGTAGCGGCGGGTCAGATACGCAGTATTTT. Translating gives CAIRSSGGSDTQYF. The chain has TRBV10-3 and TRBJ2-3, with D possibly being TRBD2 (6 bases). The CDR3 spans 14 residues. V gave up 6 bases and J gave up 4 bases, with 14 bases separating them. Per the germline V gene, CDR1 is ENHRY and CDR2 is SYGVKD.

The table lists this clonotype with a few counts. This chain joins TRBV12-3 or TRBV12-4 and TRBJ1-6; D remains unclear. CDR3 size: 15 residues. The V end was cut by 2 bases, the J end by 2 bases, with 7 bases between. CDR3 sequence reads: CASSLRAAYNSPLHF. The CDR3 nucleotides are TGTGCCAGCAGTTTAAGGGCAGCCTATAATTCACCCCTCCACTTT.

V and J are TRBV12-3 or TRBV12-4 and TRBJ2-5, with TRBD2 as a possible D gene (5 bases). Deletions cut 7 bases from V and 7 bases from J, with 16 bases between. CDR3 length equals 13 residues. The CDR3, as DNA: TGTGCCAGCACCCAAAAACCCCGGGGGACCCAGTACTTC. It encodes CASTQKPRGTQYF.

This clonotype was observed at least ten times. The J gene is TRBJ2-1, the V gene TRBV12-3 or TRBV12-4; 11 nucleotides line up with TRBD2. Losses at the gene ends were 4 bases for V and 2 bases for J; bases not matched to a gene: 1. CDR3 length: 15 amino acids. Here the CDR3 DNA reads TGTGCCAGCAGTTATAGCGGGAGGGCCTACAATGAGCAGTTCTTC. Translation gives CASSYSGRAYNEQFF.

This clonotype showed up just a few times. The chain employs TRBV4-3 and TRBJ1-5; possibly TRBD1 for D (6 bases). CDR3 length: 15 amino acids. Germline assignment: CDR1 LGHNA and CDR2 YSLEER. Trimming stripped 3 bases from V and 3 bases from J, with 12 bases between. The CDR3 nucleotides read TGCGCCAGCAGCCAGGTACAGGGACCCAATCAGCCCCAGCATTTT. Translated, it gives CASSQVQGPNQPQHF.

This clonotype was observed a handful of times. V usage is TRBV6-2 or TRBV6-3 and J usage is TRBJ2-7; D is unresolved. The CDR3 loop spans 11 amino acids. The germline V and J ends were trimmed by 0 bases and 7 bases, with 4 bases remaining between them. The germline CDR1 and CDR2 sequences are MNHEY and SVGEGT. The CDR3 protein is CASSYSWEQYF. The CDR3 DNA sequence: TGTGCCAGCAGTTACTCCTGGGAGCAGTACTTC.

The chain joins TRBV2 to TRBJ2-3; D is perhaps TRBD2 (6 bases). Germline CDR1 and CDR2: SNHLY and FYNNEI. The CDR3 consists of 15 residues. The V end was cut by 2 bases, the J end by 0 bases, with 9 bases between. CDR3 region: CASSEIAASTDTQYF. CDR3 bases: TGTGCCAGCAGTGAAATAGCGGCTAGCACAGATACGCAGTATTTT.

In this sample, this clonotype turned up many times. The chain carries TRBV6-1 and TRBJ2-1, with TRBD1 matching 8 bases. Germline V gives CDR1 MNHNS, CDR2 SASEGT. V trimming: 4 bases; J trimming: 5 bases; junction bases outside the gene matches: 7. The CDR3 totals 15 residues. The CDR3 bases are TGTGCCAGCAGTGTAGACAGGGGTCCCCACAATGAGCAGTTCTTC. Encoded protein: CASSVDRGPHNEQFF.

This clonotype was detected only a few times. CDR3 nucleotide sequence: TGTGCCAGCAGCCAAGTAGGGGATTACTATGGCTACACCTTC. This codes for CASSQVGDYYGYTF. The chain couples TRBV4-2 to TRBJ1-2; D is possibly TRBD1 (5 bases). The CDR3 is made up of 14 amino acids. Germline CDR1 is LGHNA and CDR2 is YNFKEQ. Trimming stripped 1 base from V and 3 bases from J, with 9 bases between.

The count of this clonotype is one. The gene calls are TRBV7-8 and TRBJ2-1; 10 positions agree with TRBD1. This CDR3 is built from 14 residues. The germline V gene encodes CDR1 SGHVS and CDR2 FQNEAQ. The V and J ends lost 5 bases and 9 bases, in that order; junction bases with no gene match: 7. The chain's CDR3 is CASSARTGGTEQFF. CDR3 in DNA: TGTGCCAGCAGCGCCCGGACAGGGGGAACTGAGCAGTTCTTC.

The rearrangement links TRBV5-6 to TRBJ2-5; 7 nucleotides agree with TRBD1. Germline CDR1 is SGHDT and CDR2 is YYEEEE. Germline trimming cut 1 base from V and 5 bases from J; bases unmatched to any gene: 5. The CDR3 sequence is 14 residues long. CDR3 protein: CASSLLEGAETQYF. The CDR3 nucleotides read TGTGCCAGCAGCTTGCTAGAGGGGGCGGAGACCCAGTACTTC.

The V call is TRBV2, the J call TRBJ2-2, with D hard to call. Trimming stripped 4 bases from V and 5 bases from J, with 14 bases between. The V gene's germline CDR1 is SNHLY and CDR2 FYNNEI. The CDR3 sequence is 15 residues long. The CDR3 nucleotides are TGTGCCAGCAGTGGACTGGGTGGGGTGACCGGGGAGCTGTTTTTT. Amino acid sequence: CASSGLGGVTGELFF. Using reference TRBV2 and TRBJ2-2 for the parts outside the CDR3, the full variable domain is EPEVTQTPSHQVTQMGQEVILRCVPISNHLYFYWYRQILGQKVEFLVSFYNNEISEKSEIFDDQFSVERPDGSNFTLKIRSTKLEDSAMYFCASSGLGGVTGELFFGEGSRLTVL.

The rearrangement uses TRBV2 and TRBJ1-6; D possibly corresponds to TRBD1 (6 bases). V was trimmed by 6 bases and J by 6 bases, leaving 15 bases between them. Germline-derived CDR1 and CDR2 are SNHLY and FYNNEI. The CDR3 consists of 15 residues. CDR3 region: CASSDGTTPNSPLHF. DNA of the CDR3: TGTGCCAGCAGCGACGGGACAACACCTAATTCACCCCTCCACTTT.

The chain employs TRBV29-1 and TRBJ2-7, with TRBD2 identical over 11 bases. The CDR3 contains 15 residues. CDR1 is SQVTM, CDR2 ANQGSEA, per germline. Trimming cost V 7 bases and J 1 base; bases outside gene matches: 9. The CDR3 nucleotides read TGCAGCGGTGATATTGGGACTAGCGGATCCTACGAGCAGTACTTC. This translates into CSGDIGTSGSYEQYF.